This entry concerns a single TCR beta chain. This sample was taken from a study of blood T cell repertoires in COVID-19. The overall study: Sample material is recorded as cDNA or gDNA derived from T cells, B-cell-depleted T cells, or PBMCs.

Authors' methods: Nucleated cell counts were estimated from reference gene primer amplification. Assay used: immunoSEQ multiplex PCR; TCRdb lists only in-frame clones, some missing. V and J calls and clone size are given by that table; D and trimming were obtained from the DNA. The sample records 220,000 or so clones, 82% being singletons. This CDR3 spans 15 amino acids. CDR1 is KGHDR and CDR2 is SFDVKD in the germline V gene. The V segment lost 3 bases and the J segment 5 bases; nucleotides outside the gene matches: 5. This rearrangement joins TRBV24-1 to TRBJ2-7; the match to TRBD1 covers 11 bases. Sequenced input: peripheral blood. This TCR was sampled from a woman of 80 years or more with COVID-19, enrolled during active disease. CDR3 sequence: CATSDTDRGLNEQYF. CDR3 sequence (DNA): TGTGCCACCAGTGATACGGACAGGGGGCTCAACGAGCAGTACTTC.